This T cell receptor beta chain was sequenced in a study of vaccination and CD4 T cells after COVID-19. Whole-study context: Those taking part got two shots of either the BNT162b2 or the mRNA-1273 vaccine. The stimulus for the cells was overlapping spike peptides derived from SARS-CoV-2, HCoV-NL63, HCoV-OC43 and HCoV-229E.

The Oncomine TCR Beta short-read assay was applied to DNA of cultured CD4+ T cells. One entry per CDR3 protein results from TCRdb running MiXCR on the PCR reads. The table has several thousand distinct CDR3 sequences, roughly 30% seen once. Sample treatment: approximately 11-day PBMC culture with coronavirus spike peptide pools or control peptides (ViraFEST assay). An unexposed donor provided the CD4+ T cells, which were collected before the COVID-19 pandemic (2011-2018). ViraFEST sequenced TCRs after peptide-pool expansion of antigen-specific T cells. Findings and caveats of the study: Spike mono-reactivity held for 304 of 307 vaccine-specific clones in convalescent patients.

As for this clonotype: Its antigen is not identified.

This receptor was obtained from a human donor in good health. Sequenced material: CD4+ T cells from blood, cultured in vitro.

The CDR3 protein is CASSFFGANEQFF. In nucleotides, the CDR3 is TGTGCCAGCAGCTTCTTTGGGGCAAATGAGCAGTTCTTC. The rearrangement links TRBV7-2 to TRBJ2-1; tentative D call: TRBD1 (5 bases). Looked up from germline, CDR1 is SGHTA and CDR2 is FQGNSA. The CDR3 totals 13 residues. Trimming removed 3 bases at V and 7 bases at J, with 10 bases between.